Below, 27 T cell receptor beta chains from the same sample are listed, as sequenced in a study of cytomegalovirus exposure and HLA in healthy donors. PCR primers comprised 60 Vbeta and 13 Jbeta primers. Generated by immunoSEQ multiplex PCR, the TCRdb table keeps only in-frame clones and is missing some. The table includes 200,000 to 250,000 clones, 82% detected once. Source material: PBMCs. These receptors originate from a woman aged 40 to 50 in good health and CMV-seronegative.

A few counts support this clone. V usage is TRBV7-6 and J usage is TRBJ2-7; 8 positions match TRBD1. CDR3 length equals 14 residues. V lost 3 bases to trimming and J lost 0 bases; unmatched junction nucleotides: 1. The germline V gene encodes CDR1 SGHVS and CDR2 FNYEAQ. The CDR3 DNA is TGTGCCAGCAGCTTGGACAGGGTCTCCTACGAGCAGTACTTC. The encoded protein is CASSLDRVSYEQYF. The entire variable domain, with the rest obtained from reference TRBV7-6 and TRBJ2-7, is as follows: GAGVSQSPRYKVTKRGQDVALRCDPISGHVSLYWYRQALGQGPEFLTYFNYEAQQDKSGLPNDRFSAERPEGSISTLTIQRTEQRDSAMYRCASSLDRVSYEQYFGPGTRLTVT.

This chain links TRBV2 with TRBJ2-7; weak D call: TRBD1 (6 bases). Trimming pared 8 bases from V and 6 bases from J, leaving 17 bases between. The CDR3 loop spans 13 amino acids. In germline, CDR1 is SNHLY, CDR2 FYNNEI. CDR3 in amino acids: CASGRQVRFEQYF. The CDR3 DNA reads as TGTGCCAGCGGTAGACAGGTTCGATTCGAGCAGTACTTC.

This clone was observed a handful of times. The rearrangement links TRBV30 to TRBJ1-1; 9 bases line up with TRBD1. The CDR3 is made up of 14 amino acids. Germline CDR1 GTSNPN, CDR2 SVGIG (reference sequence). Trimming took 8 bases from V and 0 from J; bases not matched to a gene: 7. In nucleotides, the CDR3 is TGTGCCGGCTACAGGGGGCGTTTGAACACTGAAGCTTTCTTT. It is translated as CAGYRGRLNTEAFF.

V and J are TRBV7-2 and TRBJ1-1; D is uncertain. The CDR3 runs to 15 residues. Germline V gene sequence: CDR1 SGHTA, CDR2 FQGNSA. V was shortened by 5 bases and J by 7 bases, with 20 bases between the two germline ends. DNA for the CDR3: TGTGCCAGCAGCCTACTAACTTCGGTCCGGCATGAAGCTTTCTTT. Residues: CASSLLTSVRHEAFF.

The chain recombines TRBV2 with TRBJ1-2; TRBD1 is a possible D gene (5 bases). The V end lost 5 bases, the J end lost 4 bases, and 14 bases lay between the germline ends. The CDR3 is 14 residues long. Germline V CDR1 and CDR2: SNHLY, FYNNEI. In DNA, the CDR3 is TGTGCCAGCAGTCGGGACTCCGGTAGCTATGGCTACACCTTC. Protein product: CASSRDSGSYGYTF.

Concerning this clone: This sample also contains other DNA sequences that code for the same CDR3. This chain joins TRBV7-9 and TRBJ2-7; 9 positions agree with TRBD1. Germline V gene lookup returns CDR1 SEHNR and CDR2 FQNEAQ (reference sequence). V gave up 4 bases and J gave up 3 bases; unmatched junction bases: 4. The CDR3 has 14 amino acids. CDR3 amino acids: CASSSPGQGYEQYF. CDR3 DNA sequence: TGTGCCAGCAGCTCACCGGGACAGGGCTACGAGCAGTACTTC.

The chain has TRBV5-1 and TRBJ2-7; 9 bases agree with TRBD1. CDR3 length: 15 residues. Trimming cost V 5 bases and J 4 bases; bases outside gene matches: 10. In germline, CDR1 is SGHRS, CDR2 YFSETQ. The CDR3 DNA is TGCGCCAGCAGGCCTGGCGGGACAGGGCAGTACGAGCAGTACTTC. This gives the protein CASRPGGTGQYEQYF. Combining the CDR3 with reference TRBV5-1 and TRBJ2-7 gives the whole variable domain KAGVTQTPRYLIKTRGQQVTLSCSPISGHRSVSWYQQTPGQGLQFLFEYFSETQRNKGNFPGRFSGRQFSNSRSEMNVSTLELGDSALYLCASRPGGTGQYEQYFGPGTRLTVT.

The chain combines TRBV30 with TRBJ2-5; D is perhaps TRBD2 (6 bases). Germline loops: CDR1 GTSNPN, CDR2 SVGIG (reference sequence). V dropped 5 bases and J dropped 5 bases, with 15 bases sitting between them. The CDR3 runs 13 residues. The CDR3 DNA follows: TGTGCCTGGGGAGGGGCCACCGGTGAGACCCAGTACTTC. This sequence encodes CAWGGATGETQYF.

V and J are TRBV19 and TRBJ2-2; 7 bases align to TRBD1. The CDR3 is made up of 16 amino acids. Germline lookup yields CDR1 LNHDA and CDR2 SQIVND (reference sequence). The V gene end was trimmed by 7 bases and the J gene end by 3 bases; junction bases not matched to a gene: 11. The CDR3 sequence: CASILTGYPDTGELFF. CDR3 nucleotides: TGTGCCAGTATCTTGACAGGGTACCCTGACACCGGGGAGCTGTTTTTT.

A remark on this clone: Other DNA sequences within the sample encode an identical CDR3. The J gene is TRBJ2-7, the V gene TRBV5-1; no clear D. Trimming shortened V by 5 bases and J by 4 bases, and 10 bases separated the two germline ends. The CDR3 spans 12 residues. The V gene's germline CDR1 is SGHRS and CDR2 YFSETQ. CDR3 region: CASSFGSYEQYF. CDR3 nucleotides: TGCGCCAGCAGTTTCGGGTCTTACGAGCAGTACTTC.

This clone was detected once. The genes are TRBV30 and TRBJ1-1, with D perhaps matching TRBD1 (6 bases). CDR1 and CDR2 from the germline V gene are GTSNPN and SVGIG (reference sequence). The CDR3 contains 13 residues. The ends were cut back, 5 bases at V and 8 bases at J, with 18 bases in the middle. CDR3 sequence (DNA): TGTGCCTGGGCCAGAGACACCGGGACAGAAGCTTTCTTT. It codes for CAWARDTGTEAFF.

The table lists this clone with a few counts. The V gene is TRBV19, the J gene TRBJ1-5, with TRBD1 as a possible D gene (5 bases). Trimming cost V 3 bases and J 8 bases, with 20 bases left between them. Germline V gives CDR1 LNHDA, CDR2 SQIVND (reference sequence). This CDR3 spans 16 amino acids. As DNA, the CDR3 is TGTGCCAGTAGTATGGTACCAGGGAACCTAATCAAGCCCCAGCATTTT. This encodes CASSMVPGNLIKPQHF.

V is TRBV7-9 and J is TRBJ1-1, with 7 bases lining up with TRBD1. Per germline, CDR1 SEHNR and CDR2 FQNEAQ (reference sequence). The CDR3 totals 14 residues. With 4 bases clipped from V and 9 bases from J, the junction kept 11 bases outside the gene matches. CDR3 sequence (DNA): TGTGCCAGCAGCTATAGTACAGGGGAGGAGAAAGCTTTCTTT. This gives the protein CASSYSTGEEKAFF.

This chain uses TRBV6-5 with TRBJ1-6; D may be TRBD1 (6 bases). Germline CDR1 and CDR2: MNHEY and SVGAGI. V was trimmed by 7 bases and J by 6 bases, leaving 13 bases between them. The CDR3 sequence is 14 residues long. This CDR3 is CASKRLGGNSPLHF. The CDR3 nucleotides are TGTGCCAGCAAGAGGCTAGGGGGTAATTCACCCCTCCACTTT.

The CDR3 nucleotides are TGTGCCAGCAGTTACCAGGTTAGCACTGAAGCTTTCTTT. Residues: CASSYQVSTEAFF. The chain uses TRBV6-5 and TRBJ1-1; D not resolved. The V gene's germline CDR1 is MNHEY and CDR2 SVGAGI. V was pared by 2 bases and J by 4 bases, with 8 bases between. CDR3 size: 13 residues.

CDR3 in amino acids: CASSLSEREETQYF. DNA of the CDR3: TGTGCCAGCAGTTTATCCGAGAGGGAAGAGACCCAGTACTTC. The chain recombines TRBV28 with TRBJ2-5, with D possibly matching TRBD2 (5 bases). Trimming left V 1 base short and J 3 bases short, with 9 bases between. From germline, CDR1 is MDHEN and CDR2 SYDVKM. This CDR3 comprises 14 residues.

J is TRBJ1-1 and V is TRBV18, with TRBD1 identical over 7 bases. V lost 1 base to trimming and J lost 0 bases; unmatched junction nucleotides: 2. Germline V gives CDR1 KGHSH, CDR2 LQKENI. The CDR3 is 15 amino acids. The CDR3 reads CASSPRDRLNTEAFF. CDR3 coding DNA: TGTGCCAGCTCACCACGGGACAGATTGAACACTGAAGCTTTCTTT.

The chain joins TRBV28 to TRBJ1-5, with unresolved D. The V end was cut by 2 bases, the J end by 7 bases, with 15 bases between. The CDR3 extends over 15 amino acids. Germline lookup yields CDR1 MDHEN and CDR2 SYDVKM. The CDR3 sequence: CASSLRSGIAQPQHF. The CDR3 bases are TGTGCCAGCAGTTTACGGTCGGGGATTGCGCAGCCCCAGCATTTT.

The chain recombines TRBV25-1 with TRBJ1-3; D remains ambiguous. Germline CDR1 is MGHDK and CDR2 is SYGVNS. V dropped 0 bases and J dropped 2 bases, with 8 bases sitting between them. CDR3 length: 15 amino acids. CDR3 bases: TGTGCCAGCAGTGAATATTTGGGCACTGGAAACACCATATATTTT. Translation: CASSEYLGTGNTIYF.

CDR3 nucleotide sequence: TGTGCCAGCACCCCCCGGGGGGTGGCTGGCTACACCTTC. This sequence encodes CASTPRGVAGYTF. The gene calls are TRBV28 and TRBJ1-2; weak D call: TRBD1 (5 bases). V dropped 7 bases and J dropped 7 bases, with 16 bases sitting between them. There are 13 residues in the CDR3. CDR1 is MDHEN, CDR2 SYDVKM, per germline.

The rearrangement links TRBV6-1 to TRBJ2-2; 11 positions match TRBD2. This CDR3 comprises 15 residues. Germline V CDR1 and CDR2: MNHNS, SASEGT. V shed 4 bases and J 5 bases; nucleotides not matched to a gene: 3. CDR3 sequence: CASSGLAGRTGELFF. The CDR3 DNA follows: TGTGCCAGCAGTGGACTAGCGGGGAGAACCGGGGAGCTGTTTTTT.

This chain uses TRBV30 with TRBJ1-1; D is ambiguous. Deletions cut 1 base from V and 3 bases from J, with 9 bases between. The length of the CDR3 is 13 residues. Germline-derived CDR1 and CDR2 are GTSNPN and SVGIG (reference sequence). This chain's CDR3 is CAWSGQDYTEAFF. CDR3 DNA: TGTGCCTGGAGTGGCCAGGATTACACTGAAGCTTTCTTT.

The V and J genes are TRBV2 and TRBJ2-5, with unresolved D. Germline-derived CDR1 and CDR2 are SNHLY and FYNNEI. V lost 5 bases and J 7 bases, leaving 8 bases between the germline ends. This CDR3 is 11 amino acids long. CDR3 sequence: CASSFARTQYF. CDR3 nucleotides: TGTGCCAGCAGTTTTGCGAGGACCCAGTACTTC.

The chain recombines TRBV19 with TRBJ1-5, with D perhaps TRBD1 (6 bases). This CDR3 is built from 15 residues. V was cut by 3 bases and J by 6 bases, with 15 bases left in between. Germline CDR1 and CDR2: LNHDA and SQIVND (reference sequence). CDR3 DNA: TGTGCCAGTAGTATGAGGGGGGGAATGGGTCAGCCCCAGCATTTT. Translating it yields CASSMRGGMGQPQHF.

Here the CDR3 DNA reads TGTGCCAGCAGCTTAGCTTTGGGGAGCTCTGGAAACACCATATATTTT. As protein: CASSLALGSSGNTIYF. The rearrangement uses TRBV7-8 and TRBJ1-3; D is unclear. This CDR3 region has 16 residues. Trimming stripped 0 bases from V and 0 bases from J, with 9 bases between. Germline V gene lookup returns CDR1 SGHVS and CDR2 FQNEAQ.

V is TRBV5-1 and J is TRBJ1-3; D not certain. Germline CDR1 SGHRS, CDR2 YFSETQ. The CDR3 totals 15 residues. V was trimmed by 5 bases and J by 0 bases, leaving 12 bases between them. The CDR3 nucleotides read TGCGCCAGCAGTCTCGAGGGCTCCTCTGGAAACACCATATATTTT. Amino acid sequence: CASSLEGSSGNTIYF.

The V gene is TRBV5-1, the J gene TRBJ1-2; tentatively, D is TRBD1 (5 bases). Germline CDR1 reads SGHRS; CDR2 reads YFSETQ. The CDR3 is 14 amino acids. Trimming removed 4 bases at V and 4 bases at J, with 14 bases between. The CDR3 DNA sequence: TGCGCCAGCAGCGGAGAATGGGGGGGCTATGGCTACACCTTC. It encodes CASSGEWGGYGYTF.